This passage covers 12 T cell receptor beta chains from one sample sequenced in a study of blood T cells in healthy people across ages (dated by TCRdb to between 2014 and 2016). The library was generated by 5' RACE. Sequencing took place on an Illumina HiSeq 2500. A second roughly 7 to 11 cycle PCR used a sample-barcoded 5' primer and a J-beta primer mix. TCRdb cleaned the public reads at Q25 with fastp, built clones with MiXCR and kept in-frame beta chains. Each entry merges the rows of one CDR3 protein and shows their most common DNA and genes. This sample has over a million distinct CDR3 sequences in its table, and around 43% of those were observed once. The ten largest clonotypes hold about 20% of the sample. Sequenced sample: blood. These receptors were obtained from a woman aged 55-70 years in good health.

The sample holds a few counts of this clonotype. The chain uses TRBV12-3 or TRBV12-4 and TRBJ2-3, with D perhaps assigned TRBD1 or TRBD2 (5 bases each). The CDR3 is made up of 15 amino acids. V was clipped by 4 bases and J by 4 bases, with 15 bases between them. The CDR3 sequence is CASSSPGSHPDTQYF. The CDR3 DNA sequence: TGTGCCAGCAGTTCTCCAGGGAGCCATCCAGATACGCAGTATTTT.

The V gene is TRBV5-1, the J gene TRBJ2-6; D may match TRBD1 or TRBD2 (5 bases each). V was pared by 5 bases and J by 1 base, with 7 bases between. CDR1 and CDR2 from the germline V gene are SGHRS and YFSETQ. The CDR3 is made up of 14 amino acids. CDR3 nucleotide sequence: TGCGCCAGCAGGGGGGTATCTGGGGCCAACGTCCTGACTTTC. Translated, it gives CASRGVSGANVLTF. Based on the CDR3 plus reference TRBV5-1 and TRBJ2-6, the full variable domain is KAGVTQTPRYLIKTRGQQVTLSCSPISGHRSVSWYQQTPGQGLQFLFEYFSETQRNKGNFPGRFSGRQFSNSRSEMNVSTLELGDSALYLCASRGVSGANVLTFGAGSRLTVL.

J is TRBJ2-3 and V is TRBV6-6, with 9 nucleotides matching TRBD2. This CDR3 is 15 amino acids long. Germline trimming cut 6 bases from V and 3 bases from J; bases unmatched to any gene: 7. The germline V gene encodes CDR1 MNHNY and CDR2 SVGAGI (reference sequence). The CDR3 loop reads CASRNTGLATDTQYF. CDR3 in DNA: TGTGCCAGCAGAAACACGGGACTAGCAACAGATACGCAGTATTTT.

This clonotype was seen repeatedly, ten times or more. The chain recombines TRBV9 with TRBJ2-3, with 7 bases aligning to TRBD2. There are 15 residues in the CDR3. Germline V gene data show CDR1 as SGDLS and CDR2 as YYNGEE. V dropped 0 bases and J dropped 2; count of bases not matched to a gene: 3. Written as DNA, the CDR3 is TGTGCCAGCAGCGTAGAAGGGAGGGCCACAGATACGCAGTATTTT. Residues: CASSVEGRATDTQYF.

The chain recombines TRBV6-1 with TRBJ1-5; D not resolved. Germline V CDR1 and CDR2: MNHNS, SASEGT. The CDR3 extends over 15 amino acids. V was clipped by 1 base and J by 4 bases, with 11 bases between them. CDR3 sequence reads: CASSEGWRPNQPQHF. In nucleotides, the CDR3 is TGTGCCAGCAGTGAAGGGTGGAGGCCGAATCAGCCCCAGCATTTT.

This clonotype showed up just a few times. The rearrangement links TRBV9 to TRBJ2-7; 8 positions agree with TRBD2. Germline V gene data show CDR1 as SGDLS and CDR2 as YYNGEE. This CDR3 spans 14 amino acids. V lost 6 bases and J lost 6; bases outside the gene matches: 11. DNA of the CDR3: TGTGCCAGCACCGCAACCGGGACTAGTAGCGAGCAGTACTTC. This sequence encodes CASTATGTSSEQYF.

As to this clonotype: It may be a read error: a sequence one base away is much more abundant. The chain carries TRBV20-1 and TRBJ2-1; D may be TRBD1 (5 bases). Germline assignment: CDR1 DFQATT and CDR2 SNEGSKA (reference sequence). The ends were cut back, 8 bases at V and 2 bases at J, with 10 bases in the middle. This CDR3 is built from 12 residues. The CDR3 sequence: CSPGKAYNEQFF. The CDR3 DNA reads TGCAGTCCAGGGAAGGCCTACAATGAGCAGTTCTTC.

The J gene is TRBJ2-7, the V gene TRBV20-1; TRBD1 matches at 8 bases. Germline V lookup: CDR1 DFQATT, CDR2 SNEGSKA (reference sequence). The trim removed 6 bases at V and 4 bases at J, leaving 8 bases unmatched. This CDR3 spans 13 amino acids. The DNA for the CDR3 is TGCAGTGCAACCCCGGGACAGGAATACGAGCAGTACTTC. It specifies CSATPGQEYEQYF.

This chain joins TRBV20-1 and TRBJ2-5; 11 positions agree with TRBD2. Germline V CDR1 and CDR2: DFQATT, SNEGSKA (reference sequence). J gave up 8 bases and V 0 bases, and 8 bases lay outside the gene matches. This CDR3 has 15 residues. CDR3 sequence (DNA): TGCAGTGCTAGAGAATTAGCGGGAGGGGGGATTACCCAGTACTTC. Protein: CSARELAGGGITQYF.

This clonotype was seen more than once but under ten times. The chain links TRBV7-9 to TRBJ1-1, with D possibly matching TRBD1 (6 bases). The CDR3 consists of 14 residues. CDR1 SEHNR and CDR2 FQNEAQ come from the germline V gene (reference sequence). Trimming took 8 bases from V and 3 from J, leaving 16 bases between them. CDR3: CASEDRGTYTEAFF. CDR3 sequence (DNA): TGTGCCAGCGAGGACAGAGGGACCTACACTGAAGCTTTCTTT. Based on the CDR3 plus reference TRBV7-9 and TRBJ1-1, the full variable domain is DTGVSQNPRHKITKRGQNVTFRCDPISEHNRLYWYRQTLGQGPEFLTYFQNEAQLEKSRLLSDRFSAERPKGSFSTLEIQRTEQGDSAMYLCASEDRGTYTEAFFGQGTRLTVV.

This chain links TRBV3-1 with TRBJ1-5; D unresolved. Trimming pared 1 base from V and 2 bases from J, leaving 12 bases between. Germline-derived CDR1 and CDR2 are LGHDT and YNNKEL (reference sequence). The length of the CDR3 is 16 residues. For the CDR3, the DNA is TGTGCCAGCAGCCAAGGGACCGGACGTGGCAATCAGCCCCAGCATTTT. Amino acids: CASSQGTGRGNQPQHF.

There are many counts of this clonotype. The chain couples TRBV20-1 to TRBJ2-6, with 10 positions matching TRBD2. The CDR3 contains 18 residues. J lost 1 base, V lost 0 bases, and 6 bases had no gene match. Germline V gene data show CDR1 as DFQATT and CDR2 as SNEGSKA (reference sequence). The CDR3 here is CSARESGRDKSGANVLTF. The CDR3 DNA sequence: TGCAGTGCTAGAGAGAGCGGGAGGGACAAATCTGGGGCCAACGTCCTGACTTTC.